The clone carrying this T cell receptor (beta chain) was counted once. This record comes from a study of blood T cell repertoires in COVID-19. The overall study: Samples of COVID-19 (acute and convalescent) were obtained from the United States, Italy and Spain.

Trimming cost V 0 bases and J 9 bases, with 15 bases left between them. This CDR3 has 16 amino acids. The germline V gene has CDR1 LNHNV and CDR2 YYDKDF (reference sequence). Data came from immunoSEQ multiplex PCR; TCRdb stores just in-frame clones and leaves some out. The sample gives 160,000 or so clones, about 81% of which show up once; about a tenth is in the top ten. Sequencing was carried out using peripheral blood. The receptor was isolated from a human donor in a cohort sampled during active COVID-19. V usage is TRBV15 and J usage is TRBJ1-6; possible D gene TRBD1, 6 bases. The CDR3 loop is CATSRESAGASSPLHF. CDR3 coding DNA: TGTGCCACCAGCAGAGAGTCAGCGGGGGCTAGTTCACCCCTCCACTTT.